The T cell receptor beta chain under discussion was sequenced for a study of blood T cells in healthy people across ages. A J-beta primer mix and a sample-barcoded 5' primer were used in a second PCR of about 7 to 12 cycles. Each of the cDNA molecules was tagged by a template-switch adaptor with 12 random nucleotides. TCRdb called the 5' RACE reads again in MiXCR, with one record for every CDR3 protein. The profile covers over 600,000 distinct CDR3 sequences, with about 47% appearing a single time and around 18% taken by the ten largest. This clonotype was detected a few times. Its antigen is still unknown. Study results and caveats: The long-lived group displayed more naive CD4+ cells, plus higher diversity, than the aged donors did.

All donors came from Russia, were Caucasian and healthy, and spanned ages roughly 6 to 95. V lost 7 bases, J lost 5 bases, and 18 bases lay in between. This CDR3 comprises 14 residues. The sequence was collected from a man aged 80 or over in good health. This chain links TRBV12-3 or TRBV12-4 with TRBJ2-7; TRBD2 is a possible D gene (6 bases). The source material was blood. The CDR3 coding sequence is TGTGCCAGCACCCCGGGACTTTTGAAACACGAGCAGTACTTC. It specifies CASTPGLLKHEQYF.